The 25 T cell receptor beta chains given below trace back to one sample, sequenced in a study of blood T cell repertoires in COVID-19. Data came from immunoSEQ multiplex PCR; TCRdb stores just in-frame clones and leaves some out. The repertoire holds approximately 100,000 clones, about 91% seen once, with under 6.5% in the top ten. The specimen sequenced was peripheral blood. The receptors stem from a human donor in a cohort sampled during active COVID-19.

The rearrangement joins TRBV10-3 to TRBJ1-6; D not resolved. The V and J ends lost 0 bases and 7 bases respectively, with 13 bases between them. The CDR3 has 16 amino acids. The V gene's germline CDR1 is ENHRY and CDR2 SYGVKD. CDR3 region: CAISESIAPINSPLHF. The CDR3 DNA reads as TGTGCCATCAGTGAGTCGATCGCCCCTATAAATTCACCCCTCCACTTT.

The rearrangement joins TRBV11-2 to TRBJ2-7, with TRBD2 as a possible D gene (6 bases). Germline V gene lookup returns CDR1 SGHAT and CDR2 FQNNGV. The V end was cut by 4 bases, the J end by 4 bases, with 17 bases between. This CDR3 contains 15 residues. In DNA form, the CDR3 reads TGTGCCAGCAGCTCCGGGGCCGGGAGACTTTACGAGCAGTACTTC. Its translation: CASSSGAGRLYEQYF.

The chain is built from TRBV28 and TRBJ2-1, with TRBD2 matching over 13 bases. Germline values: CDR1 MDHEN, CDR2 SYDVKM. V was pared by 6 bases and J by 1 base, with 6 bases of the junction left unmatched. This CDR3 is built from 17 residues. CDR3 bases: TGTGCCAGCAGACCCGGGACTAGCGGGATGTCCTACAATGAGCAGTTCTTC. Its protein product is CASRPGTSGMSYNEQFF.

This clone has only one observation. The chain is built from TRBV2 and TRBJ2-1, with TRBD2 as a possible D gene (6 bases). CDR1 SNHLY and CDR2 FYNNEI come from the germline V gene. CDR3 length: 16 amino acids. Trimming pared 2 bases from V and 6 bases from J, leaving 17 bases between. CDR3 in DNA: TGTGCCAGCAGTGAACTCTGGACCGGGACTTCCAATGAGCAGTTCTTC. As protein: CASSELWTGTSNEQFF.

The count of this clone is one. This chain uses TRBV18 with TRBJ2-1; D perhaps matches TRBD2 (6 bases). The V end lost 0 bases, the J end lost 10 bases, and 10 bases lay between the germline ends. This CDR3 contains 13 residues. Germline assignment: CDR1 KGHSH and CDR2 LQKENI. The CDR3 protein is CASSPPGLSEQFF. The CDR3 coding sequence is TGTGCCAGCTCACCACCGGGACTCAGCGAGCAGTTCTTC.

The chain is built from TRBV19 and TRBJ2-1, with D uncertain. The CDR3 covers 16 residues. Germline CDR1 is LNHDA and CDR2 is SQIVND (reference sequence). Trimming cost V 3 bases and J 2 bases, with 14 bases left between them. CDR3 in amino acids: CASSIVQAPTYNEQFF. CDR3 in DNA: TGTGCCAGTAGTATCGTTCAGGCTCCGACCTACAATGAGCAGTTCTTC.

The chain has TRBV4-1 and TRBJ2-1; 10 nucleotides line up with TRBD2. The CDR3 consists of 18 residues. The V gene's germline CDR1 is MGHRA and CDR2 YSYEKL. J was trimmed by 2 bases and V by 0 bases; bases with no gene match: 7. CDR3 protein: CASSQDITSGVTYNEQFF. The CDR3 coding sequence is TGCGCCAGCAGCCAAGATATCACTAGCGGGGTCACCTACAATGAGCAGTTCTTC.

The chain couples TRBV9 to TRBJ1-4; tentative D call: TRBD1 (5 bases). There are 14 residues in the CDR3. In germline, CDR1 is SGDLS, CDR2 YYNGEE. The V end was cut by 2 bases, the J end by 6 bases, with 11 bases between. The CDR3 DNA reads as TGTGCCAGCAGCGTGGGGCTTATGGATGAAAAACTGTTTTTT. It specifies CASSVGLMDEKLFF.

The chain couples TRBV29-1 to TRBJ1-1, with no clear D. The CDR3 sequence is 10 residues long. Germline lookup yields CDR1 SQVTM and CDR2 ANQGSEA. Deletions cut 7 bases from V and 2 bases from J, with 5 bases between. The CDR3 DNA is TGCAGCGCCCTCAACACTGAAGCTTTCTTT. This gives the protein CSALNTEAFF.

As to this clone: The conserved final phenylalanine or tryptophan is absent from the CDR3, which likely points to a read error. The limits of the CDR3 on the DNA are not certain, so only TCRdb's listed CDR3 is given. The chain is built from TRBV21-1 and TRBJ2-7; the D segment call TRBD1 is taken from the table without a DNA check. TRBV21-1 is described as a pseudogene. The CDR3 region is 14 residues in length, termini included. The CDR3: CASSHIYIDSCLDD.

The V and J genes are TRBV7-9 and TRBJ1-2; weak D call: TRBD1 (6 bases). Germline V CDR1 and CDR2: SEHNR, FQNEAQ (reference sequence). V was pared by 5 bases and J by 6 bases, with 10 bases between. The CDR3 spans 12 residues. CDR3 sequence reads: CASSQKGDGYTF. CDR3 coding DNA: TGTGCCAGCAGCCAGAAGGGGGATGGCTACACCTTC. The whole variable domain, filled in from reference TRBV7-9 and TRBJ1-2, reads DTGVSQNPRHKITKRGQNVTFRCDPISEHNRLYWYRQTLGQGPEFLTYFQNEAQLEKSRLLSDRFSAERPKGSFSTLEIQRTEQGDSAMYLCASSQKGDGYTFGSGTRLTVV.

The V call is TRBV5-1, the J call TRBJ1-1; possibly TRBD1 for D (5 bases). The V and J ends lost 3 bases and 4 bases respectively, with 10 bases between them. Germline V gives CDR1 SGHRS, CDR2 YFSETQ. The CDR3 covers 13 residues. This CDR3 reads CASSYGGTTEAFF. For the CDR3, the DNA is TGCGCCAGCAGCTACGGGGGGACCACTGAAGCTTTCTTT. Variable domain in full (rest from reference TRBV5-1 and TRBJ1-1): KAGVTQTPRYLIKTRGQQVTLSCSPISGHRSVSWYQQTPGQGLQFLFEYFSETQRNKGNFPGRFSGRQFSNSRSEMNVSTLELGDSALYLCASSYGGTTEAFFGQGTRLTVV.

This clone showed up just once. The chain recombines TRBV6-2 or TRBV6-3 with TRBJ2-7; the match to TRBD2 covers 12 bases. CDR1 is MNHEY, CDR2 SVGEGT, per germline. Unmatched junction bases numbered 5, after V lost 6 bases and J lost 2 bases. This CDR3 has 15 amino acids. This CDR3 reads CASSLGLAGTYEQYF. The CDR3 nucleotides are TGTGCCAGCAGCCTAGGACTAGCGGGAACCTACGAGCAGTACTTC.

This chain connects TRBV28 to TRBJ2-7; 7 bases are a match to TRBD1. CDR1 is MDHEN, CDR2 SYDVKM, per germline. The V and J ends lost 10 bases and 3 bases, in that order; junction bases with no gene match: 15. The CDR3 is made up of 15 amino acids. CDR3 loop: CATSPGHGTDYEQYF. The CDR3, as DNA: TGTGCCACCTCTCCCGGTCATGGGACAGACTACGAGCAGTACTTC.

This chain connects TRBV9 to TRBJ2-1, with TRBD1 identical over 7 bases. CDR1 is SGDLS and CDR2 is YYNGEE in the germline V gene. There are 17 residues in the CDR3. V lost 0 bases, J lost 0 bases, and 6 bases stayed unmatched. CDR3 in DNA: TGTGCCAGCAGCGTAGACACAGGGGCCAGCTCCTACAATGAGCAGTTCTTC. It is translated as CASSVDTGASSYNEQFF. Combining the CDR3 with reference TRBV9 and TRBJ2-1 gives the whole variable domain DSGVTQTPKHLITATGQRVTLRCSPRSGDLSVYWYQQSLDQGLQFLIQYYNGEERAKGNILERFSAQQFPDLHSELNLSSLELGDSALYFCASSVDTGASSYNEQFFGPGTRLTVL.

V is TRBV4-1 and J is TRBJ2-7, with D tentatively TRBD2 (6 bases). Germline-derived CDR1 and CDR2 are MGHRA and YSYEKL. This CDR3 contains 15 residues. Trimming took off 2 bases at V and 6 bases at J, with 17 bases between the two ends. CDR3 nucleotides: TGCGCCAGCAGCCAAAGTCTTGGACTAAGGGGCGAGCAGTACTTC. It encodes CASSQSLGLRGEQYF.

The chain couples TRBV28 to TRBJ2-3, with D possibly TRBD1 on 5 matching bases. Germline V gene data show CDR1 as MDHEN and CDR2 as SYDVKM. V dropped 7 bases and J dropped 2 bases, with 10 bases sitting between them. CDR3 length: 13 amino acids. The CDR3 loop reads CASITGPTDTQYF. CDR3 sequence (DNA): TGTGCCAGCATCACAGGCCCCACAGATACGCAGTATTTT.

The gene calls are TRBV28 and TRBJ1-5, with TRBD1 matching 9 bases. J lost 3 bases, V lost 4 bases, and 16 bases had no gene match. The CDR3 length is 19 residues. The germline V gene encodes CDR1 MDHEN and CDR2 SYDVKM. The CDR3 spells CASSSLNLRTGAFNQPQHF. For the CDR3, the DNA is TGTGCCAGCAGTTCCCTAAACCTCAGGACAGGGGCGTTCAATCAGCCCCAGCATTTT.

The CDR3 coding sequence is TGTGCCAGCAGCTTTCGGGGGAGGGCTGAAGCTTTCTTT. Its protein product is CASSFRGRAEAFF. J is TRBJ1-1 and V is TRBV7-9; possibly TRBD1 for D (5 bases). CDR1 is SEHNR and CDR2 is FQNEAQ in the germline V gene (reference sequence). V lost 3 bases and J 6 bases, leaving 11 bases between the germline ends. The CDR3 is 13 residues long.

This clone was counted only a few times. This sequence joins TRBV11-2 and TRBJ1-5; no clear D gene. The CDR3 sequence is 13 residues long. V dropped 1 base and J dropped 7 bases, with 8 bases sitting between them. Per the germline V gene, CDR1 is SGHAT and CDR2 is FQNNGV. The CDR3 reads CASSLAERQPQHF. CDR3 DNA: TGTGCCAGCAGCTTAGCTGAGAGGCAGCCCCAGCATTTT. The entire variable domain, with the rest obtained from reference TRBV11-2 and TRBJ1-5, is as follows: EAGVAQSPRYKIIEKRQSVAFWCNPISGHATLYWYQQILGQGPKLLIQFQNNGVVDDSQLPKDRFSAERLKGVDSTLKIQPAKLEDSAVYLCASSLAERQPQHFGDGTRLSIL.

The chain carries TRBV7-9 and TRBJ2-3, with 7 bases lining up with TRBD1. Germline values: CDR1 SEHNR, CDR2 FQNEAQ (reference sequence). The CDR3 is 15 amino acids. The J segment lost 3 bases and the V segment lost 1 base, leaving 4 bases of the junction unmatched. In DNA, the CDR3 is TGTGCCAGCAGCTTAGGGGCAGGGGGAACAGATACGCAGTATTTT. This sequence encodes CASSLGAGGTDTQYF.

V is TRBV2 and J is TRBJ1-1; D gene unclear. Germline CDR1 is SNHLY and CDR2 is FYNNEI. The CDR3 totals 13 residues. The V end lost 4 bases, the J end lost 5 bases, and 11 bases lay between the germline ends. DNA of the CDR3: TGTGCCAGCAGTGCGAGGGTAGGGACTGAAGCTTTCTTT. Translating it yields CASSARVGTEAFF.

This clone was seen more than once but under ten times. CDR3 protein: CAISGQGATGELFF. The CDR3 nucleotides read TGTGCCATCAGTGGGCAGGGGGCCACCGGGGAGCTGTTTTTT. This chain joins TRBV10-3 and TRBJ2-2, with TRBD1 matching 8 bases. The CDR3 sequence is 14 residues long. Trimming removed 4 bases from V and 4 bases from J; junction bases left unmatched: 2. Looked up from germline, CDR1 is ENHRY and CDR2 is SYGVKD.

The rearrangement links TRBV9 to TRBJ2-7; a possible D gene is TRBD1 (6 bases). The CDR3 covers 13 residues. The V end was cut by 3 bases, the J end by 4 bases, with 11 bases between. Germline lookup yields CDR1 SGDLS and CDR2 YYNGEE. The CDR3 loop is CASSEGVRYEQYF. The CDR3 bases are TGTGCCAGCAGCGAGGGGGTTCGTTACGAGCAGTACTTC.

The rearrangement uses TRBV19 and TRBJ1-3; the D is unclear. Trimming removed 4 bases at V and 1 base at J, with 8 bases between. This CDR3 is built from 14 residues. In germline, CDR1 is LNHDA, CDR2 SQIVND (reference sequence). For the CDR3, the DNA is TGTGCCAGTAGTAGCACTCCTTCTGGAAACACCATATATTTT. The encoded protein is CASSSTPSGNTIYF.